Listed here is a single T cell receptor (beta chain). Its antigen is currently not known. No base-level quality is on record; no much larger clone is a single base apart. Libraries were prepared through the immunoSEQ multiplex PCR assay. The multiplex PCR relied on a mix of 60 forward primers for TCR Vbeta segments and 13 reverse primers for TCR Jbeta segments. The CDR3 region of rearranged TCR beta genes was amplified from genomic DNA by a multiplex PCR assay. On the Illumina HiSeq System, the amplified TCR beta libraries were sequenced as 87-base-pair reads. Under the source paper's analysis protocol: A later analysis counted about 82 million unique TCR beta chains across the 666 repertoires, and roughly 10 million of these chains were shared by at least two donors. Raw reads were error-corrected and collapsed into unique sequences by a nearest-neighbor algorithm in which closely related sequences were merged to remove PCR and sequencing errors. Alignment of CDR3 sequences to IMGT reference sequences was used to assign V, D and J gene segments. For a sequence to be retained, a match of at least six nucleotides was required to both a V gene segment and a J gene segment. Rearrangements were called productive when the CDR3 lacked stop codons and stayed in frame with V and J; all others were non-productive. CDR3 was defined by IMGT convention, running from the second conserved V-encoded cysteine to the conserved J-encoded phenylalanine. Sequences without an unambiguous match to a single V gene segment were excluded from the earlier analysis of approximately 560 of the donors. An earlier analysis of roughly 590 of the donors called V segments functional above 56.7% productive rearrangements and segregating when the between-donor standard deviation exceeded 5%. A statistical classification framework was built for diagnosing cytomegalovirus status from the catalog of TCR beta chain sequences. In a later analysis, TCR nucleotide sequences were compared against IMGT/GENE-DB human TR gene sequences so that V and J genes could be assigned. In a later analysis, CDR3 sequences and most-parsimonious VDJ recombination scenarios were assigned using the TCRdist pipeline. A later analysis defined each TCR beta chain by its CDR3 amino acid sequence plus V-gene family, and excluded reads lacking a unique V-gene family. To address suspected cross-contamination and a sequencing artifact, a later analysis removed some 620 highly shared, low-generation-probability nucleotide sequences. A later analysis calculated a clonal expansion index for each public chain from normalized within-repertoire ranks of inferred template counts. A later analysis computed generation probabilities with a VDJ recombination model fitted to out-of-frame rearrangements, and checked the results against IGoR. In a later analysis, hypergeometric tests were used to score TCR-TCR, TCR-HLA and TCR-CMV co-occurrence, with a repertoire-size bias correction applied to TCR pairs. In a later analysis, false discovery rates were estimated by permuting HLA or CMV assignments 20 times. In a later analysis, co-occurring TCRs were grouped using DBSCAN, with TCRdist sequence similarity added in when clustering inside HLA-allele-positive subsets. Co-occurrence clustering excluded repertoires with fewer than 30,000 or more than 120,000 public chains, plus five with anomalous nucleotide sharing. TCRdb provides this immuneACCESS table in a form limited to in-frame rearrangements. Some clones are lacking; in checked studies, under half of them reflect an unresolved V gene, and why the rest are absent is not known. That table is the source of V, J and clone size, and D and trimming were worked out from the DNA. The sample profile shows around 130,000 clones; approximately 78% of them were found once. Together, the top ten hold about 1.8% of the sample.

These data originate in a study of cytomegalovirus exposure and HLA in healthy donors (TCRdb year 2017). About the investigation overall: An earlier analysis of 587 of the donors reported 250 to 300 Gb of sequence data and some 110 million unique TCR beta sequences obtained from around 190 million T cells. A later genetic analysis took genome-wide SNP genotypes for 398 of the 666 donors and used that subset as a discovery cohort. In a later analysis, previously published TCR beta repertoires from about 640 donors were re-analyzed and high-resolution HLA genotyping was added so that TCR occurrence patterns could be studied. Along with the roughly 700-subject first cohort, a separate validation cohort of 120 different subjects was used. Among about 390 genotyped donors of the cohort, an average of about 240,000 unique TCR beta nucleotide sequences were sequenced per donor, approximately 20% of them non-productive. The study aimed to test whether signatures of past pathogen exposure could be identified by cataloging public T cell receptors. To decide whether each TCR beta V gene segment behaved as functional or pseudogenic, an earlier analysis of some 540 of the donors relied on high-throughput TCR beta sequencing. Among the roughly 400 genotyped donors, approximately 82% belonged to the genetic ancestry cluster associated with self-reported Caucasian donors. The number of donors typed differed by locus, with roughly 620-630 for A, B, C, DRB1 and DQB1, 522 for DQA1, over 600 for DPA1, and some 470 for DPB1. An early release covering roughly 600 HLA-typed donors comprised approximately 290 gigabases of sequencing data and 85 million or so unique TCR sequences. Every repertoire in the discovery cohort had been generated on one and the same sequencing platform. Donor age, sex, ethnicity and CMV serostatus were compiled alongside the repertoire data. The study combined high-throughput TCR immunosequencing, statistical association of individual TCRs with disease status, and machine learning to predict cytomegalovirus infection status. The study used immunosequencing to profile the T cell repertoires of 666 subjects and linked those repertoires to cytomegalovirus serostatus. Rather than using new phenotypic data, the later analysis identified candidate immune exposures from TCR beta sequences and from how often those sequences occurred across donors. HLA typing covered class I and class II loci at four-digit resolution. Because of strong linkage in the cohort, a few DR-DQ haplotypes were treated as single units for association and clustering.

In total, fewer than 750 healthy bone marrow donors made up the cohort. Cohort members were all nominally healthy when sampled, although unrecorded immune exposures were likely present. The donor tested CMV seronegative and was one of the 352 seronegative cohort members. Each donor provided a peripheral blood sample, and peripheral blood mononuclear cells were used for TCR beta sequencing. The Qiagen DNeasy Blood Extraction Kit was used to extract genomic DNA from the blood cell samples. What the study reported, not specific to this receptor: About 17 rarely observed V segments, including chromosome 9 orphons, were excluded from the earlier analysis of several hundred of the donors because counts were too low. A few of the identified cytomegalovirus-associated TCR beta chains were confirmed in vitro to be specific for cytomegalovirus antigens. The study gave a list of about 150 TCR beta chains associated with cytomegalovirus. A later analysis found that TCR association rates varied across HLA loci, with DRB1 alleles showing the most associated TCRs and HLA-C alleles the fewest. Some IMGT-functional V segments, including TRBV6-2 and TRBV6-3, could not be told apart with the 87-base-pair reads, so those segments were excluded. According to a later analysis, parvovirus B19, influenza, CMV and Epstein-Barr virus appeared linked to several top co-occurrence clusters. In an earlier analysis of some 550 of the donors, most TCR beta V segments were observed in productive rearrangements about 90% or about 30% of the time, broadly matching IMGT annotations. V-gene and J-gene trimming of TCR beta chains was associated with a missense DCLRE1C variant in a later genetic analysis, and the association was replicated in an independent cohort. A group of highly shared sequence variants was considered likely to be a technical artifact of the sequencing pipeline. The cohort was sequenced for TCR beta chains only, and without alpha or paired-chain data the features that could be detected were limited. The authors suggested that the approach could potentially be extended to other disease states and immunological phenotypes. Correlated functional status among segregating V segments might be attributable to linkage disequilibrium, but an unknown experimental factor could not be ruled out. For the cohort, immune exposure information was limited to CMV serostatus. A further reported finding was that TCR beta sequences accurately predicted the HLA-A and HLA-B alleles for most subjects in the first cohort. According to a later analysis, most CMV-associated TCR beta chains appeared to be HLA-restricted, and the HLA associations seemed to be driven largely by CMV exposure. Most TCR sequences were observed very rarely across donors, whereas some public TCRs were present in many individuals. In a later analysis, some 17,000 TCR beta sequences were associated with specific HLA alleles at a false discovery rate of 0.05. Compared with equally common non-associated chains, HLA-associated TCR beta chains in a later analysis were more clonally expanded and had lower generation probabilities. The classifier was reported to diagnose cytomegalovirus status with high specificity and sensitivity in both the original and validation cohorts. Because HLA typing was missing for some donors at each locus, association tests included only the typed subset. Assigning TCR associations to individual alleles was difficult when HLA alleles, especially DR and DQ, strongly co-occurred. A later genetic analysis reported fewer N-insertions in productive TCRs among donors in an Asian-associated ancestry cluster than the approximately 700-donor mean. Roughly uniform sequencing depth across donors was assumed in presence/absence analyses, although this assumption may not hold.

Per the germline V gene, SGDLS is the CDR1 and YYNGEE is the CDR2. Including cysteine and phenylalanine, the CDR3 has 15 amino acids. Solely the CDR3 DNA is kept, with 45 bases framed from the first base. The junction shows trimming of 0 bases on V and 7 bases on J, plus 11 bases between the germline ends. The chain is assembled from TRBV9 and TRBJ1-6; the D gene lacks a confident call. The sample consisted of PBMCs. The clonotype was recovered from a man aged 40-49 years in good health and CMV-seronegative. CDR3 protein: CASSVGGVGNSPLHF. The DNA reads as follows: TGTGCCAGCAGCGTAGGCGGGGTGGGCAATTCACCCCTCCACTTT. With the rest looked up from the reference TRBV9 and TRBJ1-6 genes rather than sequenced, the full variable domain is DSGVTQTPKHLITATGQRVTLRCSPRSGDLSVYWYQQSLDQGLQFLIQYYNGEERAKGNILERFSAQQFPDLHSELNLSSLELGDSALYFCASSVGGVGNSPLHFGNGTRLTVT.